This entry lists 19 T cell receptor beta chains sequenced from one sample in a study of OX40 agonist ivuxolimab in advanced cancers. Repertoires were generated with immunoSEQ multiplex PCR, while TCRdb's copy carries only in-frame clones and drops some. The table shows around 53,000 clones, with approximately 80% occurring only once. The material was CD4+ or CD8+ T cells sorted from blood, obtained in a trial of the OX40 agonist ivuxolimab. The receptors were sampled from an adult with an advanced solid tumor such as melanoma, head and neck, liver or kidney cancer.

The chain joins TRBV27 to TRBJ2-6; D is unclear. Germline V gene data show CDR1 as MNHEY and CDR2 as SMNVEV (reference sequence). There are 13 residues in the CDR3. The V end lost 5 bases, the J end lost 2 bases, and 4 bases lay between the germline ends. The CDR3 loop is CASSPPGANVLTF. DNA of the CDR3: TGTGCCAGCAGTCCCCCTGGGGCCAACGTCCTGACTTTC.

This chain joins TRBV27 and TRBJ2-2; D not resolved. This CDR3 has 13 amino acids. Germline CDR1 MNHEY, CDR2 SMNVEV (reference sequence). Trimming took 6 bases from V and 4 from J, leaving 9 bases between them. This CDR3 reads CASRLPGTGELFF. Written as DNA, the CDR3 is TGTGCCAGCAGGCTGCCGGGCACCGGGGAGCTGTTTTTT.

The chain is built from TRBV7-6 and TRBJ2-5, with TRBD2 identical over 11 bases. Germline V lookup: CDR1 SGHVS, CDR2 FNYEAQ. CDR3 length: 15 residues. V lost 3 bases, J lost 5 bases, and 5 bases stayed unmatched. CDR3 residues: CASSLGSGRGETQYF. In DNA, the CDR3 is TGTGCCAGCAGCTTGGGTAGCGGGAGGGGTGAGACCCAGTACTTC. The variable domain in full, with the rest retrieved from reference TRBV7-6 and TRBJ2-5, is GAGVSQSPRYKVTKRGQDVALRCDPISGHVSLYWYRQALGQGPEFLTYFNYEAQQDKSGLPNDRFSAERPEGSISTLTIQRTEQRDSAMYRCASSLGSGRGETQYFGPGTRLLVL.

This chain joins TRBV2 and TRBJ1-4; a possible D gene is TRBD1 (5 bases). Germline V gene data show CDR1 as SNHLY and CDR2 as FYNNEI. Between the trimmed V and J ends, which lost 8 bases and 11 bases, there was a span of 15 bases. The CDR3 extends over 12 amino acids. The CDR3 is CASRVGDRKLFF. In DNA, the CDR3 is TGTGCCAGCCGGGTAGGGGATCGGAAACTGTTTTTT.

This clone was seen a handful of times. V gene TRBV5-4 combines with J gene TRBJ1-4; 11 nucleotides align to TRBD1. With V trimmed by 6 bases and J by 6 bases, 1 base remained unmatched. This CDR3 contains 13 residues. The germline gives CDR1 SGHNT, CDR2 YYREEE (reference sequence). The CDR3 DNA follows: TGTGCCAGCAAGGGACAGGGGGATGAAAAACTGTTTTTT. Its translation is CASKGQGDEKLFF.

The CDR3 reads CASSPEGGLFQETQYF. For the CDR3, the DNA is TGCGCCAGCAGTCCTGAGGGAGGACTTTTCCAAGAGACCCAGTACTTC. The rearrangement joins TRBV23-1 to TRBJ2-5; D might be TRBD2 (6 bases). TRBV23-1 is known as an ORF, though its function is uncertain. The V end was cut by 4 bases, the J end by 1 base, with 16 bases between. The CDR3 covers 16 residues.

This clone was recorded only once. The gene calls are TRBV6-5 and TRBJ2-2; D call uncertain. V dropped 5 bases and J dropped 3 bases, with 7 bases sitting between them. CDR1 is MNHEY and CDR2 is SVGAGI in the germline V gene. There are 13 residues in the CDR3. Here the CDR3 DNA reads TGTGCCAGCAGTCCAGGATACACCGGGGAGCTGTTTTTT. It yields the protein CASSPGYTGELFF.

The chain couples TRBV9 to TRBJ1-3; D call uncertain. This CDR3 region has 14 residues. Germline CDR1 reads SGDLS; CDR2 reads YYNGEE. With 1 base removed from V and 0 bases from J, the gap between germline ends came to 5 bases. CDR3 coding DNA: TGTGCCAGCAGCGTATTAGTCTCTGGAAACACCATATATTTT. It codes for CASSVLVSGNTIYF. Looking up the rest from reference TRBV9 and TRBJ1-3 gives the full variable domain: DSGVTQTPKHLITATGQRVTLRCSPRSGDLSVYWYQQSLDQGLQFLIQYYNGEERAKGNILERFSAQQFPDLHSELNLSSLELGDSALYFCASSVLVSGNTIYFGEGSWLTVV.

The CDR3 coding sequence is TGCAGTGCCAACAGGGAGGAGACCCAGTACTTC. Translation: CSANREETQYF. The rearrangement links TRBV20-1 to TRBJ2-5; possible D gene TRBD1, 6 bases. CDR1 and CDR2 from the germline V gene are DFQATT and SNEGSKA (reference sequence). V gave up 6 bases and J gave up 5 bases, with 10 bases separating them. The CDR3 spans 11 residues.

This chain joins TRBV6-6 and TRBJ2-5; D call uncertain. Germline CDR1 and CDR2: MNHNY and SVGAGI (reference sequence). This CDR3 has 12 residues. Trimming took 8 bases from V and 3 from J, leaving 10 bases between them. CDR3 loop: CASSSLKETQYF. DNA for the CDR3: TGTGCCAGCTCTAGTCTTAAAGAGACCCAGTACTTC.

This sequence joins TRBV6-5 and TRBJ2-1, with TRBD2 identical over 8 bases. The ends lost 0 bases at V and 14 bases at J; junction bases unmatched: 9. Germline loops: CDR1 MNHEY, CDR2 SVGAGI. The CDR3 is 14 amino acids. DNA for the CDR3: TGTGCCAGCAGTTACTCTAGGGCCAGCGGGAGCAAGTTCTTC. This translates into CASSYSRASGSKFF.

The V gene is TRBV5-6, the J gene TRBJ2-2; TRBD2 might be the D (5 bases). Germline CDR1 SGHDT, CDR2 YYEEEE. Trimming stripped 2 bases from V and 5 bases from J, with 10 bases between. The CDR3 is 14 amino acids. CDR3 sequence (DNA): TGTGCCAGCAGCTTACTAGTTGGTACCGGGGAGCTGTTTTTT. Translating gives CASSLLVGTGELFF.

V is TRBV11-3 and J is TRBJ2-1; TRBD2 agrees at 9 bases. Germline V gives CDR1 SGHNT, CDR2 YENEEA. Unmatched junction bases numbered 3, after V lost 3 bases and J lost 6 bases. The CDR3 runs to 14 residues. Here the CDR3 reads CASSFSGSGNEQFF. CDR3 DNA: TGTGCCAGCAGCTTTAGCGGGAGCGGCAATGAGCAGTTCTTC.

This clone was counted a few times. The CDR3 region is CASSFNRDSVYEQYF. The CDR3, as DNA: TGTGCCAGCAGCTTCAACCGGGACTCCGTCTACGAGCAGTACTTC. The V and J genes are TRBV13 and TRBJ2-7, with D possibly matching TRBD2 (6 bases). CDR1 is PRHDT and CDR2 is FYEKMQ in the germline V gene (reference sequence). Deletions cut 3 bases from V and 3 bases from J, with 15 bases between. The CDR3 runs 15 residues.

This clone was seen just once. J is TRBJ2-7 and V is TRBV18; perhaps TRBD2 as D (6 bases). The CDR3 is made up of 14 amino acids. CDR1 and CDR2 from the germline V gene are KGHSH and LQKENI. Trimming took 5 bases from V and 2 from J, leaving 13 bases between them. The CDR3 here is CASSLAVPTYEQYF. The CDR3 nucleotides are TGTGCCAGCTCATTAGCGGTCCCGACCTACGAGCAGTACTTC.

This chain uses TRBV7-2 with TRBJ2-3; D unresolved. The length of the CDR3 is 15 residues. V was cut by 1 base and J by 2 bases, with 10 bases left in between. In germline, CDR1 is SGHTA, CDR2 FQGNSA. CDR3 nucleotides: TGTGCCAGCAGCTTAGATTTCGGAAACACAGATACGCAGTATTTT. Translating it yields CASSLDFGNTDTQYF. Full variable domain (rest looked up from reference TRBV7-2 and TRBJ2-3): GAGVSQSPSNKVTEKGKDVELRCDPISGHTALYWYRQSLGQGLEFLIYFQGNSAPDKSGLPSDRFSAERTGGSVSTLTIQRTQQEDSAVYLCASSLDFGNTDTQYFGPGTRLTVL.

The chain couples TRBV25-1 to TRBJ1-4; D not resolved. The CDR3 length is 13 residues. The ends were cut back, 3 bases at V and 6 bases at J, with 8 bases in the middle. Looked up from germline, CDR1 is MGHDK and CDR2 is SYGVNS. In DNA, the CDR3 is TGTGCCAGCAGTGAGTCCGTTGATGAAAAACTGTTTTTT. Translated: CASSESVDEKLFF.

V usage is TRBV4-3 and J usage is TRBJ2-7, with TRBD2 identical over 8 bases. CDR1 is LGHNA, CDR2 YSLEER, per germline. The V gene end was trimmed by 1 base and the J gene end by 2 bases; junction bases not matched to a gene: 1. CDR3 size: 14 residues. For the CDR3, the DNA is TGCGCCAGCAGCCAAGCGGGGGGGCCCTACGAGCAGTACTTC. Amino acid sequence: CASSQAGGPYEQYF.

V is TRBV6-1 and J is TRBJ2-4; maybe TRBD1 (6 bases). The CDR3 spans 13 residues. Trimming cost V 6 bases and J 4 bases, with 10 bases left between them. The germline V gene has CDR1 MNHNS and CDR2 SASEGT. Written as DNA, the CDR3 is TGTGCCAGCAGCCCAACAGGGAAAAACATTCAGTACTTC. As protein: CASSPTGKNIQYF.